This T cell receptor (beta chain) was documented in a study of tumor-infiltrating lymphocytes in primary liver carcinoma. The study's findings and limits: Representation across all five tumor regions was limited to only about 8-24% of top clones.

A constant-region primer served to make TCR beta cDNA from approximately 490 ng total RNA. Three nested multiplex PCR rounds, a slightly modified ARM-PCR method, built the TCR beta libraries. A C-beta reverse primer and TRBV1-TRBV30 forward primers served in each of the first two PCR rounds, at roughly 10 cycles apiece. One entry per CDR3 protein, called by TCRdb with MiXCR from the multiplex PCR reads. This sample has tens of thousands of distinct CDR3 sequences, with approximately 72% found just once. V shed 1 base and J shed 4 bases, with 14 bases lying between them. The CDR3 totals 15 residues. The germline V gene has CDR1 KGHSH and CDR2 LQKENI. Co-extraction of RNA and DNA was performed on roughly 20-33 mg of unsorted bulk tissue. Treatment-naive at the time, the patients had chronic HBV infection. Tumor samples were assessed, and every one had over 85% viable tumor cells. Relative to its sample, this clonotype is medium-sized. Its antigen is as yet unknown.

This sequence joins TRBV18 and TRBJ2-7; D possibly uses TRBD1 or TRBD2 (6 bases each). This TCR came from a man between 40 and 49 years old with primary liver carcinoma and hepatitis B virus infection. Sequenced input: liver tumor tissue from sampling region 1. Stated subset: tumor region T1, superior pole. The CDR3 loop is CASSPLGGTRYEQYF. The CDR3 DNA reads TGTGCCAGCTCACCACTAGGGGGGACTCGGTACGAGCAGTACTTC.